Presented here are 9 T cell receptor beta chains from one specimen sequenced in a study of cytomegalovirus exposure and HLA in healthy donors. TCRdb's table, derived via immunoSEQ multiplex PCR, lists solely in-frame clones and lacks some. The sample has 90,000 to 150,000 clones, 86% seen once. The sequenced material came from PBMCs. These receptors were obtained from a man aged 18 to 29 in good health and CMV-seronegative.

The CDR3 coding sequence is TGTGCCAGCAGCCCGGGACAGGGTAAAAGGAGGTCCTACGAGCAGTACTTC. Its translation: CASSPGQGKRRSYEQYF. V is TRBV5-4 and J is TRBJ2-7, with TRBD1 identical over 9 bases. Germline V gene sequence: CDR1 SGHNT, CDR2 YYREEE (reference sequence). CDR3 length equals 17 residues. Unmatched junction bases numbered 12, after V lost 4 bases and J lost 1 base.

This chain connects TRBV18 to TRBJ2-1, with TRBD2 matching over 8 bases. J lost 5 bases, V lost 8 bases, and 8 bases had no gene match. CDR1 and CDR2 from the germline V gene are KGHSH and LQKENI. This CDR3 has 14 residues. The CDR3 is CASGAQRGNNEQFF. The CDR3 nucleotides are TGTGCCAGCGGGGCCCAGCGGGGGAACAATGAGCAGTTCTTC.

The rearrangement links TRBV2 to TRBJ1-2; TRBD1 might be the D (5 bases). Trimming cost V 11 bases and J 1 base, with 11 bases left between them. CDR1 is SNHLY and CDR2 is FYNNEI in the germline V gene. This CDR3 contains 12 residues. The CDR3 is CAGGTVNYGYTF. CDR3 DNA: TGTGCCGGGGGGACCGTTAACTATGGCTACACCTTC.

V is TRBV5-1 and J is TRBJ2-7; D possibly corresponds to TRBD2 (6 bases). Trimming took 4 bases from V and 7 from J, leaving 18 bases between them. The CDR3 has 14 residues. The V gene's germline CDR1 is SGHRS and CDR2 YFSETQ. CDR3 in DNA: TGCGCCAGCAGCCCCGTGCGGGGTCTGGGGGAGCAGTACTTC. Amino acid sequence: CASSPVRGLGEQYF.

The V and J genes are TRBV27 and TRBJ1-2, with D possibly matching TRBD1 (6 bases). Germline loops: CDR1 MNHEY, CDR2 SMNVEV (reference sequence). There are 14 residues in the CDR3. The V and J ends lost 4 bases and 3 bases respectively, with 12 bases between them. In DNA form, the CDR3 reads TGTGCCAGCAGTTCGGGGGGCTTGGACTATGGCTACACCTTC. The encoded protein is CASSSGGLDYGYTF.

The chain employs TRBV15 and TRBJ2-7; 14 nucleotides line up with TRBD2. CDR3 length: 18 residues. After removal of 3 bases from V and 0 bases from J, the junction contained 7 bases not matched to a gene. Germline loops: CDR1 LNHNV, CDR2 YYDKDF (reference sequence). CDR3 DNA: TGTGCCACCAGCAGGGGACTAGCGGGAGTACCCAGCTCCTACGAGCAGTACTTC. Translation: CATSRGLAGVPSSYEQYF.

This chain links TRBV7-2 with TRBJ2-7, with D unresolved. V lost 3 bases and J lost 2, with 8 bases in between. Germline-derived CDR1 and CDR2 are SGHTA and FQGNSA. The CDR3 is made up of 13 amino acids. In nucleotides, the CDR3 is TGTGCCAGCAGCTTCTCTAGAACCTACGAGCAGTACTTC. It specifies CASSFSRTYEQYF.

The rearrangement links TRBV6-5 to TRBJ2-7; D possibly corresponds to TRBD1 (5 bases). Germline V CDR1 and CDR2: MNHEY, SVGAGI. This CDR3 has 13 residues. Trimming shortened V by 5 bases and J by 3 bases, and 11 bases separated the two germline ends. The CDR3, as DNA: TGTGCCAGCAGTAACCGACAGCTCTACGAGCAGTACTTC. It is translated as CASSNRQLYEQYF.

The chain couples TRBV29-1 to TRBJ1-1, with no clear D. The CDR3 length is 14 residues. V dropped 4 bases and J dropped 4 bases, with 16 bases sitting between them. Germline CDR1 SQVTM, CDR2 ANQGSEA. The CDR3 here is CSVVGEGRGTEAFF. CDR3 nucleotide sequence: TGCAGCGTTGTCGGCGAGGGCCGGGGCACTGAAGCTTTCTTT.